The source of this T cell receptor beta chain is a study of T-cell reconstitution after alpha-beta-depleted transplantation in children. Findings and limits, study-wide: Surviving recipient T cells and thymic progenitors accounted for the high day-60 TCRbeta diversity observed in some patients. A year post-transplant, T-cell counts and diversity derived mostly from newly produced T cells. The study reportedly traced alpha-beta T cells about two months after transplant to several hundred expanded graft clones.

A word on this clonotype: Its target is unknown.

Unique molecular identifiers were built into the TCRbeta library. TCRdb fed the PCR reads into MiXCR, producing one record per CDR3 protein. Of 150,000 to 250,000 distinct CDR3 sequences in the sample, roughly 6.3% were seen once. CDR3 length: 13 residues. In germline, CDR1 is SGHVS, CDR2 FNYEAQ. The V end lost 8 bases, the J end lost 3 bases, and 13 bases lay between the germline ends. The TCR originated in a girl less than two years old with combined immunodeficiency, due to receive a stem cell transplant. The material was PBMCs, obtained before TCRalphabeta/CD19-depleted stem cell transplant. The V call is TRBV7-6, the J call TRBJ1-1; tentative D call: TRBD1 (5 bases). As DNA, the CDR3 is TGTGCCAGCCGGGGGGGGGAGGACACTGAAGCTTTCTTT. Its translation: CASRGGEDTEAFF. The whole variable domain, remainder taken from reference TRBV7-6 and TRBJ1-1, is GAGVSQSPRYKVTKRGQDVALRCDPISGHVSLYWYRQALGQGPEFLTYFNYEAQQDKSGLPNDRFSAERPEGSISTLTIQRTEQRDSAMYRCASRGGEDTEAFFGQGTRLTVV.